These T cell receptor beta chains were read from a single sample in a study of cytomegalovirus exposure and HLA in healthy donors. Sequencing was performed with immunoSEQ multiplex PCR; in TCRdb, only in-frame clones are kept and a portion is missing. The sample has over 130,000 clones; 61% are singletons. The specimen sequenced was PBMCs. The receptors here all came from a male donor in good health and CMV-seronegative. CDR3s include the opening cysteine and the closing phenylalanine or tryptophan. D genes are given only for firm matches. The size entry is marked missing in some rows and otherwise reads once, few, many or a size class.

J,V,D,size,DNA,CDR3
TRBJ1-3,TRBV6-6,TRBD1,.,TGTGCCACCTTAGACAGGGCAAACACCATATATTTT,CATLDRANTIYF
TRBJ1-5,TRBV5-1,.,.,TGCGCCAGCAGCCCGACAACAGGAAGCAATCAGCCCCAGCATTTT,CASSPTTGSNQPQHF
TRBJ2-1,TRBV5-6,TRBD1,few,TGTGCCAGCAGCCAAAACAGGGGGCGGGGGCAGTTCTTC,CASSQNRGRGQFF
TRBJ1-4,TRBV14,.,once,TGTGCCAGCAGCCAAGACCGGGGAAAACTGTTTTTT,CASSQDRGKLFF
TRBJ2-2,TRBV7-9,.,.,TGTGCCAGCAGCTTAGACAGTAACACCGGGGAGCTGTTTTTT,CASSLDSNTGELFF
TRBJ2-1,TRBV4-3,.,few,TGCGCCAGCAGCCAACTGGACAGTAATGAGCAGTTCTTC,CASSQLDSNEQFF
TRBJ2-3,TRBV5-1,.,.,TGCGCCAGCAGCCCCCTCAGTTCTAGCACAGATACGCAGTATTTT,CASSPLSSSTDTQYF
TRBJ2-7,TRBV6-5,.,.,TGTGCCAGCAGTTACTCGAAACCGGTCTCCTACGAGCAGTACTTC,CASSYSKPVSYEQYF
TRBJ2-3,TRBV7-9,.,.,TGTGCCAGCAGCCGAAAACCCTTTACAGGACAACCTTTTGTAAATACGCAGTATTTT,CASSRKPFTGQPFVNTQYF
TRBJ2-7,TRBV19,TRBD1,.,TGTGCCAGTAGTGGGGTGGGACAGAACTCCTACGAGCAGTACTTC,CASSGVGQNSYEQYF
TRBJ1-1,TRBV5-1,.,.,TGCGCCAGCAGCACGGGACAGAACACTGAAGCTTTCTTT,CASSTGQNTEAFF
TRBJ2-2,TRBV25-1,TRBD2,few,TGTGCCAGCAGCCATGCCGGGGGGTTGGACACCGGGGAGCTGTTTTTT,CASSHAGGLDTGELFF
TRBJ2-7,TRBV6-1,.,.,TGTGCCAGCAGTGAAGGAGTAAATAACAGGCGACCTCTCGGGGAGCAGTACTTC,CASSEGVNNRRPLGEQYF
TRBJ1-3,TRBV29-1,TRBD1,.,TGCAGCGTTGAAGAGCGGGACAGTGGAAACACCATATATTTT,CSVEERDSGNTIYF
TRBJ2-7,TRBV29-1,.,.,TGCAGCGTTGACGTCGCAAATTCGGGCTCCTACGAGCAGTACTTC,CSVDVANSGSYEQYF
TRBJ2-7,TRBV13,.,.,TGTGCCAGCAGCTCTGCCGACAGCTTATACGAGCAGTACTTC,CASSSADSLYEQYF
TRBJ2-7,TRBV1,.,.,TGCACCAGCAGCCGAAGCGGGAAATCCGGGACTAGCTACGAGCAGTACTTC,CTSSRSGKSGTSYEQYF
TRBJ2-7,TRBV5-1,.,.,TGCGCCAGCAGCCTGGGGTTCGGGAAGACTAGGGACGAGCAGTACTTC,CASSLGFGKTRDEQYF
TRBJ1-2,TRBV10-3,TRBD1,.,TGTGCCATCAGTGAACAGGGGCAGGTTGGCTACACCTTC,CAISEQGQVGYTF
TRBJ2-4,TRBV10-1,.,.,TGCGCCAGCAGTGAGAGCAGCGGAATAGCCAAAAACATTCAGTACTTC,CASSESSGIAKNIQYF
TRBJ2-5,TRBV7-2,.,.,TGTGCCAGCAGCCGCCAAGAGGCCCAGTACTTC,CASSRQEAQYF
TRBJ1-2,TRBV10-1,TRBD1,.,TGCGCCAGCAGTGAAGACAGGGGGCAATTAAATGGCTACACCTTC,CASSEDRGQLNGYTF
TRBJ2-7,TRBV9,.,.,TGTGCCAGCAGCGTAGGTACAGAACCCTACGAGCAGTACTTC,CASSVGTEPYEQYF
TRBJ2-5,TRBV10-3,.,.,TGTGCCATCAGTACAGGGAAAGAGACCCAGTACTTC,CAISTGKETQYF
TRBJ2-4,TRBV18,.,once,TGTGCCAGCTCACCAGATCACAGAAACATTCAGTACTTC,CASSPDHRNIQYF
TRBJ2-4,TRBV27,.,.,TGTGCCAGCAGTTTAAGGGAGGGGGTCGGAAACATTCAGTACTTC,CASSLREGVGNIQYF
TRBJ1-6,TRBV30,TRBD1,once,TGTGCCGGCCTAAAGACAGGGAGTCCACCCCTCCACTTT,CAGLKTGSPPLHF
TRBJ2-5,TRBV5-1,TRBD1,few,TGCGCCAGCAGCTTACAGGGGGCTTCAACGGAAGAGACCCAGTACTTC,CASSLQGASTEETQYF
TRBJ2-3,TRBV4-1,TRBD2,.,TGCGCCAGCAGCCAAATGCATAGCGGGGGGGCGTCAGATACGCAGTATTTT,CASSQMHSGGASDTQYF
TRBJ2-5,TRBV5-6,.,.,TGTGCCAGCCTCCAGGGCCAAGAGACCCAGTACTTC,CASLQGQETQYF
TRBJ2-6,TRBV2,.,.,TGTGCCAGCAGTGAAGCGCGTCCAGTCCTGACTTTC,CASSEARPVLTF
TRBJ2-1,TRBV27,TRBD2,medium-sized,TGTGCCAGCAGTTCACTAGCGGGGTTGCATGAGCAGTTCTTC,CASSSLAGLHEQFF
TRBJ1-2,TRBV28,TRBD1,.,TGTGCCAGCGACCACTCGAGGACAGGGGGCGGCTATGGCTACACCTTC,CASDHSRTGGGYGYTF
TRBJ1-6,TRBV9,.,.,TGTGCCAGCAGCGGAGAAAGTAGCTCACCCCTCCACTTT,CASSGESSSPLHF
TRBJ1-1,TRBV18,TRBD1,.,TGTGCCAGCTCAACGGAGACAGGGGTGTACACTGAAGCTTTCTTT,CASSTETGVYTEAFF
TRBJ1-1,TRBV4-3,TRBD1,.,TGCGCCAGCAGCCGTGACAGGGGTGAAGCTTTCTTT,CASSRDRGEAFF
TRBJ2-7,TRBV18,.,.,TGTGCCAGCTCACCAGCCGGACAGTCTTACGAGCAGTACTTC,CASSPAGQSYEQYF
TRBJ2-5,TRBV11-1,.,.,TGTGCCAGCAGGCCGACAGGAGCACGCCAAGAGACCCAGTACTTC,CASRPTGARQETQYF
TRBJ2-2,TRBV7-2,TRBD2,.,TGTGCCAGCAGCCCAGGCGGGGGGGGGCACACCGGGGAGCTGTTTTTT,CASSPGGGGHTGELFF
TRBJ1-6,TRBV2,TRBD1,few,TGTGCCAGCCGGCGGCAGGGGGATTCACCCCTCCACTTT,CASRRQGDSPLHF
TRBJ2-7,TRBV10-3,TRBD1,.,TGTGCCATCAGGCCGGGACAGGGGGGGGACGAGCAGTACTTC,CAIRPGQGGDEQYF
TRBJ1-1,TRBV6-1,.,.,TGTGCCAGCAGAACAGGGTTGACTGAAGCTTTCTTT,CASRTGLTEAFF
TRBJ1-1,TRBV1,.,.,TGCACCAGCAGCCAAGGACAGAGGAGAACCATGAACACTGAAGCTTTCTTT,CTSSQGQRRTMNTEAFF
TRBJ1-1,TRBV27,.,.,TGTGCCAGCAGTTTACAGGGCATGAACACTGAAGCTTTCTTT,CASSLQGMNTEAFF
TRBJ1-5,TRBV7-8,.,few,TGTGCCAGCAGCTTCGGGGCGGGGGGAAGCGGTCAGCCCCAGCATTTT,CASSFGAGGSGQPQHF
TRBJ2-2,TRBV29-1,TRBD1,.,TGCAGCGTGGACAGGGGAGGGAACACCGGGGAGCTGTTTTTT,CSVDRGGNTGELFF
TRBJ2-3,TRBV20-1,.,.,TGCAGTGCGGGCAGGGGAACGCAGTATTTT,CSAGRGTQYF
TRBJ2-1,TRBV7-9,TRBD1,.,TGTGCCAGCAGCTTAGAGACAGGGAAGGCGGTTCCGTTCTTC,CASSLETGKAVPFF
TRBJ1-1,TRBV29-1,.,.,TGCAGCGTTGGGGGTCAGGGGAACACTGAAGCTTTCTTT,CSVGGQGNTEAFF
TRBJ1-1,TRBV9,.,.,TGTGCCAGCAGCGGCACGACAGTCAGGCGGGCTTTCTTT,CASSGTTVRRAFF
TRBJ1-5,TRBV28,TRBD1,.,TGTGCCAGCAGTCGGACAGGGGATAATCAGCCCCAGCATTTT,CASSRTGDNQPQHF
TRBJ2-7,TRBV27,.,.,TGTGCCAGCAGCTGGACTGGACTTGGGGACGAGCAGTACTTC,CASSWTGLGDEQYF